This T cell receptor beta chain was obtained from a study of cytomegalovirus exposure and HLA in healthy donors. Background on the study: Ancestry clustering placed 81% of approximately 370 genotyped donors in the Caucasian-associated cluster.

This clone was observed once. Its matching antigen is unknown. Study conclusions and caveats: Many donors carried some public TCRs, although rarity characterized most TCR sequences.

CDR3 length: 15 residues. Germline-derived CDR1 and CDR2 are SEHNR and FQNEAQ (reference sequence). Between the trimmed V and J ends, which lost 1 base and 10 bases, there was a span of 14 bases. The PCR made use of 60 Vbeta and 13 Jbeta primers. The method was immunoSEQ multiplex PCR; TCRdb's version includes in-frame clones alone and lacks a portion of them. Among 90,000 to 130,000 clones listed, approximately 84% were seen once. The TCR originated in a man in his forties or fifties in good health and CMV-seronegative. The chain couples TRBV7-9 to TRBJ1-6; D perhaps matches TRBD1 (6 bases). The sequenced sample was PBMCs. The CDR3 nucleotides read TGTGCCAGCAGCTTAGGTTGGACAGAAGCATCACCCCTCCACTTT. Translated: CASSLGWTEASPLHF.